The TCR beta chain under discussion was sequenced for a study of blood T cell repertoires in COVID-19. Looking at the study overall: The origin of the acute and convalescent COVID-19 samples was the United States, Italy and Spain.

Some clones are missing from TCRdb's copy, which holds only in-frame ones; the method was immunoSEQ multiplex PCR. The sample lists 60,000 or so clones, over 75% occurring once. Unmatched junction bases numbered 6, after V lost 6 bases and J lost 2 bases. Per germline, CDR1 SNHLY and CDR2 FYNNEI. This CDR3 is built from 14 residues. Material: peripheral blood. This clonotype was obtained from a human donor in a cohort sampled during active COVID-19. This sequence joins TRBV2 and TRBJ1-2, with 7 positions matching TRBD1. CDR3 residues: CASRPTGTNYGYTF. The CDR3 coding sequence is TGTGCCAGCAGGCCGACAGGGACAAACTATGGCTACACCTTC. The full variable domain, with the rest looked up from reference TRBV2 and TRBJ1-2, is EPEVTQTPSHQVTQMGQEVILRCVPISNHLYFYWYRQILGQKVEFLVSFYNNEISEKSEIFDDQFSVERPDGSNFTLKIRSTKLEDSAMYFCASRPTGTNYGYTFGSGTRLTVV.